What follows are 9 T cell receptor beta chains derived from one specimen sequenced in a study of cytomegalovirus exposure and HLA in healthy donors (dated by TCRdb to 2016 to 2017). Library preparation was by the immunoSEQ multiplex PCR assay. TCRdb obtained this table from immuneACCESS and retained in-frame rearrangements with V and J assigned. These tables miss some clones; where compared with another copy, unresolved V genes account for less than half of the shortfall, and the remainder is unexplained. This sample comprises roughly 130,000 clones, 85% to 90% of them detected only once. The ten most abundant clones make up 6.2% of the sample. The sample was PBMCs. Receptors were obtained from a woman younger than 45 in good health and CMV-seropositive.

The genes are TRBV10-3 and TRBJ2-5, with TRBD1 matching over 7 bases. CDR3 length: 13 residues. Trimming removed 6 bases from V and 3 bases from J; junction bases left unmatched: 4. Germline V gene sequence: CDR1 ENHRY, CDR2 SYGVKD. The CDR3 protein is CAIRQGQKETQYF. The CDR3 DNA sequence: TGTGCCATCAGGCAGGGACAGAAAGAGACCCAGTACTTC.

The rearrangement joins TRBV6-1 to TRBJ1-2; TRBD1 matches 10 bases. The J segment lost 8 bases and the V segment lost 7 bases, leaving 10 bases of the junction unmatched. The germline CDR1 and CDR2 sequences are MNHNS and SASEGT. This CDR3 spans 14 amino acids. CDR3 coding DNA: TGTGCCAGCATCAGGAGACAGGGGGCGTCCGGCTACACCTTC. Translating it yields CASIRRQGASGYTF.

CDR3 amino acids: CASSRTESSYEQYF. For the CDR3, the DNA is TGTGCCAGCAGTCGGACAGAGAGCTCCTACGAGCAGTACTTC. The genes are TRBV6-4 and TRBJ2-7, with D perhaps matching TRBD1 (6 bases). Germline V gene sequence: CDR1 MRHNA, CDR2 SNTAGT. V lost 5 bases, J lost 0 bases, and 11 bases lay in between. The CDR3 extends over 14 amino acids.

The genes are TRBV27 and TRBJ2-1; 8 nucleotides align to TRBD2. Germline values: CDR1 MNHEY, CDR2 SMNVEV (reference sequence). The V segment lost 6 bases and the J segment 12 bases; nucleotides outside the gene matches: 7. This CDR3 is built from 12 residues. In DNA, the CDR3 is TGTGCCAGCAGCACGGGGGGGTCAAGGCAGTTCTTC. Translated, it gives CASSTGGSRQFF.

V usage is TRBV5-1 and J usage is TRBJ2-3; 8 bases are shared with TRBD2. The germline CDR1 and CDR2 sequences are SGHRS and YFSETQ. Trimming cost V 1 base and J 4 bases; bases outside gene matches: 2. The CDR3 loop spans 14 amino acids. The CDR3 DNA reads TGCGCCAGCAGCTTGCAGCGGGAGCCAGATACGCAGTATTTT. The encoded protein is CASSLQREPDTQYF. The entire variable domain, with the rest obtained from reference TRBV5-1 and TRBJ2-3, is as follows: KAGVTQTPRYLIKTRGQQVTLSCSPISGHRSVSWYQQTPGQGLQFLFEYFSETQRNKGNFPGRFSGRQFSNSRSEMNVSTLELGDSALYLCASSLQREPDTQYFGPGTRLTVL.

The J gene is TRBJ1-5, the V gene TRBV19, with 8 bases matching TRBD1. The length of the CDR3 is 16 residues. From germline, CDR1 is LNHDA and CDR2 SQIVND (reference sequence). Unmatched junction bases numbered 4, after V lost 1 base and J lost 2 bases. The CDR3 here is CASSIGPGGGNQPQHF. CDR3 DNA: TGTGCCAGTAGTATAGGGCCAGGGGGCGGCAATCAGCCCCAGCATTTT.

The rearrangement joins TRBV10-2 to TRBJ2-7, with 13 bases aligning to TRBD2. Trimming at V came to 8 bases and at J to 0 bases, leaving 4 bases not matched to a gene. The CDR3 runs 15 residues. CDR1 WSHSY and CDR2 SAAADI come from the germline V gene. CDR3 DNA sequence: TGCGCCAGCTACGGACTAGCGGGGGACTCCTACGAGCAGTACTTC. It is translated as CASYGLAGDSYEQYF.

The J gene is TRBJ1-2, the V gene TRBV6-1, with D unclear. CDR1 is MNHNS and CDR2 is SASEGT in the germline V gene. The CDR3 loop spans 16 amino acids. Trimming shortened V by 1 base and J by 1 base, and 13 bases separated the two germline ends. The CDR3 coding sequence is TGTGCCAGCAGTGAAGGATTGTCCAGACTTAACTATGGCTACACCTTC. Amino acid sequence: CASSEGLSRLNYGYTF.

This chain links TRBV18 with TRBJ1-5, with 8 bases identical to TRBD1. The CDR3 totals 16 residues. Trimming took 4 bases from V and 3 from J; bases not matched to a gene: 8. Germline loops: CDR1 KGHSH, CDR2 LQKENI. The CDR3 nucleotides are TGTGCCAGCTCACTCTCAGGGGGCGGAAACAATCAGCCCCAGCATTTT. It encodes CASSLSGGGNNQPQHF.